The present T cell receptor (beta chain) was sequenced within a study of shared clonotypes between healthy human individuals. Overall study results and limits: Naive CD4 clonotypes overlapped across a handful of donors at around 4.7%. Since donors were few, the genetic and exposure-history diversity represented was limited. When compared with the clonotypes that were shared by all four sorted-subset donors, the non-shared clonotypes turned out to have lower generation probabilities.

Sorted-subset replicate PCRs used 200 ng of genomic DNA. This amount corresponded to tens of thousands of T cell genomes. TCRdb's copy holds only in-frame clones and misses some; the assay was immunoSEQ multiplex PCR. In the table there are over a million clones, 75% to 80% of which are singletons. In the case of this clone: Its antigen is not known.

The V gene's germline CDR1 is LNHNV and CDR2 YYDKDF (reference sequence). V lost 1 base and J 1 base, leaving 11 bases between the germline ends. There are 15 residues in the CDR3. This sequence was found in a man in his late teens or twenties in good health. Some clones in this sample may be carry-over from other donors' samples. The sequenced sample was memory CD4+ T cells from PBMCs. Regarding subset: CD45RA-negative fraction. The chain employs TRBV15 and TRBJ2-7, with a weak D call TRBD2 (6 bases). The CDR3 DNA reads TGTGCCACCAGCAGAGGCCAGGGAGGATCCTACGAGCAGTACTTC. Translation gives CATSRGQGGSYEQYF.